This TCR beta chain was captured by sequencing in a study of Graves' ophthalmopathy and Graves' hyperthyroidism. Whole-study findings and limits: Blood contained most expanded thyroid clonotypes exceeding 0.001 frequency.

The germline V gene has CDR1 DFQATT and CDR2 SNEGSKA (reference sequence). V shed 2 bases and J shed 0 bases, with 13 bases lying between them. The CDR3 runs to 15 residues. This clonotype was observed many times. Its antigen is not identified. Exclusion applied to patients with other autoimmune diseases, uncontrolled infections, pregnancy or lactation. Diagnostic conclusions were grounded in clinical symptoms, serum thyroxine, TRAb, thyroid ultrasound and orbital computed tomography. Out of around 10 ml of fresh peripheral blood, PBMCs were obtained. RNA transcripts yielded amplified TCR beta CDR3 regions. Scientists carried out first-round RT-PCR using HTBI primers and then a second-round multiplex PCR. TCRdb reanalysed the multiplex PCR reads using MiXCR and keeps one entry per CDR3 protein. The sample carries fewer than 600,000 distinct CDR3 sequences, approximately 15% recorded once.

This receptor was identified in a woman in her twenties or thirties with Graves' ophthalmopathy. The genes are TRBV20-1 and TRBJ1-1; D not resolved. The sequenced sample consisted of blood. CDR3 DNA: TGCAGTGCTAGATCACCCAAAGGGATGAACACTGAAGCTTTCTTT. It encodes CSARSPKGMNTEAFF.